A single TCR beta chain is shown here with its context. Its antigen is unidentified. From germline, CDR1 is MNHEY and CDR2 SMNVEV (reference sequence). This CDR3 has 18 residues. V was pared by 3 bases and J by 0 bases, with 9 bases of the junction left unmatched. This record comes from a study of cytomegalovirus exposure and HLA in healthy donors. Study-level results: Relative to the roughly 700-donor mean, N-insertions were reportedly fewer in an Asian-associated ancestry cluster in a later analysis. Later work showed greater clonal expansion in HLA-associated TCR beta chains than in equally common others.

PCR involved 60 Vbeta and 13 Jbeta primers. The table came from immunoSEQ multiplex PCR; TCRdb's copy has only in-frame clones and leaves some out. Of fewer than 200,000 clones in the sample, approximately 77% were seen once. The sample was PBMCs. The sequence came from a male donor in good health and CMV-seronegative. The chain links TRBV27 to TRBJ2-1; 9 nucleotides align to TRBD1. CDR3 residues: CASSFGGTGISSYNEQFF. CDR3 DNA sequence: TGTGCCAGCAGTTTCGGAGGGACAGGGATCAGCTCCTACAATGAGCAGTTCTTC.